This is a list of T cell receptor beta chains from one sample in a study of blood T cells in healthy people across ages. In TCRdb, the 5' RACE reads were re-called with MiXCR into one record per CDR3 protein. The sample lists about 670,000 distinct CDR3 sequences; roughly half were seen once. The sample was blood. The source of these receptors is a woman of 80 years or more in good health. CDR3s include the opening cysteine and the closing phenylalanine or tryptophan. D genes are given only for firm matches.

v_call	j_call	d_call	cdr3_aa
TRBV2	TRBJ2-7	.	CASRDRRYEQYF
TRBV5-1	TRBJ2-1	TRBD1	CASTRQGEEFF
TRBV3-1	TRBJ2-3	TRBD2	CASSRVAASGMGDTQYF
TRBV24-1	TRBJ2-1	.	CATLRNEQFF
TRBV25-1	TRBJ2-2	.	CASTRQETTGELFF
TRBV28	TRBJ2-1	.	CASTSQGLNEQFF
TRBV7-2	TRBJ2-3	TRBD2	CASSPAWRGLTDTQYF
TRBV12-3/TRBV12-4	TRBJ2-3	.	CASSARVGADTQYF
TRBV7-2	TRBJ2-3	TRBD2	CASSFVAGGTDTQYF
TRBV20-1	.	.	CSARDSVQGFIEQYF
TRBV29-1	TRBJ2-3	.	CSVPLGDTQYF
TRBV28	TRBJ2-5	TRBD2	CASSPPRLAETQYF
TRBV2	TRBJ2-7	.	CAGRGLADTYEQYF
TRBV20-1	TRBJ1-2	.	CSARERDRTTYGYTF
TRBV20-1	TRBJ2-7	.	CSARGPLSYEQYF
TRBV29-1	TRBJ2-5	.	CSVVGGIQETQYF
TRBV11-3	TRBJ2-3	TRBD2	CASSLGGDYSDTQYF
TRBV10-3	TRBJ2-1	TRBD1	CAISAGGASYNEQFF
TRBV7-2	TRBJ2-1	.	CASSFPGANEQFF
TRBV20-1	.	TRBD2	CSASGRIYEQYF
TRBV5-1	TRBJ2-2	.	CASSLAPNTGELFF
TRBV28	TRBJ2-1	TRBD2	CATIGTSGYNEQFF
TRBV3-1	TRBJ1-6	.	CASSQEAGVTNSPLHF
TRBV7-2	TRBJ1-4	.	CASSLWAGLATNEKLFF
TRBV2	TRBJ2-1	TRBD2	CASIGLAAYNEQFF
TRBV11-2	TRBJ2-2	.	CASSLLRTGELFF
TRBV12-3/TRBV12-4	TRBJ1-5	.	CAIGTQNNQPQHF
TRBV3-1	TRBJ1-2	.	CASSRGSWRYTF
TRBV5-1	TRBJ2-5	.	CASSSGHMGETQYF
TRBV7-8	TRBJ2-7	TRBD2	CASSRTSGTSYEQYF
TRBV27	TRBJ2-1	.	CASRTLQDYNEQFF
TRBV6-2/TRBV6-3	TRBJ2-3	TRBD2	CASSYGTSGTHTDTRYF
TRBV20-1	TRBJ2-5	.	CSASTGTQYF
TRBV2	TRBJ1-2	TRBD1	CASSQQGVGGYTF
TRBV6-6	TRBJ1-1	.	CASTSGTYNTEAFF
TRBV6-6	TRBJ1-2	.	CASRPQGLGHYGYTF
TRBV19	TRBJ2-5	.	CASSRGPSYVGEQYF
TRBV4-3	TRBJ2-7	.	CASSQGGGSVYEQYF
TRBV28	TRBJ2-1	TRBD2	CASSLSPSGNYNEQFF
TRBV7-2	TRBJ1-4	.	CASSPNRQGPTTNEKLFF
TRBV7-2	.	.	CASSPWQGAFYEQYF
TRBV20-1	TRBJ2-7	TRBD2	CSARGALSGGGEQYF
TRBV2	TRBJ2-1	TRBD2	CASRSSGLYNEQFF
TRBV10-3	TRBJ2-3	.	CAISSTPTTDTQYF
TRBV20-1	TRBJ2-5	TRBD2	CSALPSGRAETQYF
TRBV2	TRBJ2-5	.	CASSDNPLAPGEYF
TRBV11-2	TRBJ2-3	.	CASSLAILDTQYF
TRBV12-3/TRBV12-4	TRBJ2-1	TRBD1	CASSFTGTGTSEQFF
TRBV5-1	TRBJ2-2	TRBD2	CASSLSSGGTGELFF
TRBV5-1	TRBJ2-1	TRBD2	CASSGTSGRSYNEQFF
TRBV6-5	TRBJ2-5	TRBD1	CASSYSTGSLETQYF
TRBV10-3	TRBJ2-1	TRBD2	CAISPQESGGANEQFF
TRBV6-2/TRBV6-3	TRBJ2-1	TRBD2	CASRDLVQGGVRNEQFF